This note documents a single T cell receptor beta chain sequence. This clone occurred once. It has no known antigen specificity. Base quality data are lacking; no much larger clone is found one base away. The time point label of this sample denotes: about 28 days (+/-7) after the second vaccine dose. AZD1222 recipients with second doses at about 4 weeks or about 12 weeks were pooled, because spike-specific TCR depth and breadth did not differ between schedules. Vaccinee samples came from UK trials COV001 and COV002, including a single-blind randomized controlled phase 2/3 trial of AZD1222 (ChAdOx1 nCoV-19) in healthy adults. For TCRbeta chain sequencing, PBMC samples from trial participants were taken at day 0 and at day 28 after the second dose. The junction carries 12 bases between V and J, which are trimmed by 5 bases and 5 bases respectively. The CDR3, cysteine through phenylalanine, is 13 amino acids long. The retained sequence is limited to the CDR3, 39 bases, with the frame set at the first base. Looking up the germline V gene yields CDR1 MDHEN and CDR2 SYDVKM.

The CDR3 regions of human TCRbeta chains were subjected to immunosequencing. As for how the authors treated the data: TCRs in the repertoires were matched against a reference library of SARS-CoV-2-specific TCRs that had been generated with the MIRA antigen-specificity platform. Breadth was defined as the fraction of unique TCRs that were SARS-CoV-2-associated. Depth was defined as the fraction of total T cells that were SARS-CoV-2-associated. Each spike-specific TCR was assigned to its reactive spike region and to a CD4 or CD8 class using the MIRA data. Log10-transformed breadth and depth values were compared by one-way ANOVA with Sidak's multiple comparisons tests. The table was pulled from immuneACCESS by TCRdb, which kept in-frame rearrangements only. Such tables lose some clones; where checked, under half of the loss comes from unresolved V genes, and the rest has no known cause. The V and J calls and the clone size are those of that table, but D and trimming were determined from the DNA. This sample is represented by about 140,000 clones; around nine tenths of them were singletons. The ten most abundant clones make up around 3% of the sample.

This specimen belongs to a study of T cell responses to AZD1222 COVID-19 vaccine (dated by TCRdb to about 2021). Study-level background: A total of around 240 trial participants underwent TCR sequencing, of whom about 200 had received two doses of AZD1222 and roughly 26 had received two doses of the MenACWY control vaccine. Trial participants were enrolled by age into 18-55, 56-69 and 70-plus year subgroups, with approximately 150, 30 and 60 TCR-sequenced participants respectively. The full study reports these points: The 56-69-year group was small, and its depth increase did not reach significance, likely because of low power. A significant rise in spike-specific TCR breadth and depth was observed after two AZD1222 doses relative to day 0 and relative to MenACWY recipients. Because no day 14 peak-response samples were available, repertoires were characterized only after the peak T cell response. Reportedly, almost half of the unique spike-specific TCRs recognized epitopes lying outside the regions that are mutated in the B.1.351 and B.1.1.7 variants. The vaccine-associated CD4 TCRs covered the entire spike protein, and the dominant responses fell in regions 160-218 and 743-854. Participants were mostly white British, with more females than males. The authors suggested clonal diversity may have been underestimated. Conclusions about previously exposed vaccinees were limited because only six AZD1222 recipients were SARS-CoV-2 seropositive at baseline.

The receptor's source is an adult who received the AZD1222 COVID-19 vaccine. Recombination linked TRBV28 to TRBJ1-1; a tentative D call is TRBD1 (5 bases match). The input for sequencing was peripheral blood, taken 28 days after the second AZD1222 dose. The CDR3 loop reads CASSKGWGTEAFF. The bases read TGTGCCAGCAGTAAGGGGTGGGGGACTGAAGCTTTCTTT. Where the CDR3 stops, the reference TRBV28 and TRBJ1-1 genes take over; the full variable domain is DVKVTQSSRYLVKRTGEKVFLECVQDMDHENMFWYRQDPGLGLRLIYFSYDVKMKEKGDIPEGYSVSREKKERFSLILESASTNQTSMYLCASSKGWGTEAFFGQGTRLTVV.